The 29 T cell receptor beta chains given below trace back to one sample, sequenced in a study of tumor-infiltrating lymphocytes in primary liver carcinoma. Germline DNA was also extracted, with blood RNA taken from unsorted whole blood. Researchers generated TCR beta cDNA from 500 ng of total RNA, relying on a constant-region primer. Modified slightly, ARM-PCR produced TCR beta libraries over three nested multiplex PCR rounds. Both of the initial two PCR rounds ran for about 11 cycles and employed TRBV1-TRBV30 forward primers alongside a C-beta reverse primer. From the multiplex PCR reads, TCRdb called clonotypes with MiXCR, one entry per CDR3 protein. The sample includes approximately 300,000 distinct CDR3 sequences, more than 55% of them seen just once. The sequenced sample consisted of peripheral blood. The receptor source for this set is a man aged 40-55 years with primary liver carcinoma and hepatitis B virus infection.

This clonotype was counted many times. The junction does not match germline at one end; this may be a read error. The J gene is TRBJ1-1, the V gene TRBV5-1; no clear D. Germline V gives CDR1 SGHRS, CDR2 YFSETQ. The CDR3 length is 13 residues. The CDR3 sequence is CASSFLSNTEAFF. CDR3 coding DNA: TGTGCCAGCAGCTTTCTCTCGAACACTGAAGCTTTCTTT.

Worth noting for this clonotype: Just one base apart from a much larger clone, this may be a read error. The gene calls are TRBV29-1 and TRBJ2-1; D remains ambiguous. In germline, CDR1 is SQVTM, CDR2 ANQGSEA. The CDR3 covers 13 residues. V gave up 5 bases and J gave up 5 bases, with 13 bases separating them. The DNA for the CDR3 is TGCAGCGTTTGTTCAGACACCCACAATGAGCAGTTCTTC. Its protein is CSVCSDTHNEQFF.

A word on this clonotype: A read error may explain this, as a much larger clone is one base away. The conserved phenylalanine or tryptophan is not found at the CDR3 terminus, so this likely reflects a read error. The chain employs TRBV6-1 and TRBJ2-6; D perhaps matches TRBD1 (6 bases). The germline V gene has CDR1 MNHNS and CDR2 SASEGT. The CDR3 consists of 14 residues. V gave up 4 bases and J gave up 4 bases, with 8 bases separating them. The CDR3 DNA is TGTGCCAGCAGTGCCGGACAGGGGGCCAACGTCCTGACTTTA. Its protein is CASSAGQGANVLTL.

Details on this clonotype: A much bigger clone sits one base away, suggesting this may be a read error. This chain links TRBV6-1 with TRBJ1-2, with 8 bases aligning to TRBD1. The V gene's germline CDR1 is MNHNS and CDR2 SASEGT. The junction had 12 bases not matched to a gene; V was cut back by 9 bases and J by 6 bases. The CDR3 is made up of 14 amino acids. CDR3 in amino acids: CASEARTGSNGYTF. CDR3 coding DNA: TGTGCCAGTGAAGCCAGGACAGGGTCTAATGGCTACACCTTC.

Remarks on this clonotype: Sequence at one end of the junction differs from germline and may be a read error. This chain uses TRBV5-4 with TRBJ2-7; D is unresolved. This CDR3 spans 15 amino acids. CDR1 is SGHNT, CDR2 YYREEE, per germline (reference sequence). For the CDR3, the DNA is TGTGCCAACAGCTCTTCCGGCCACCGAGATTACGAGCAGTACTTC. Protein sequence: CANSSSGHRDYEQYF.

On this clonotype itself: Since a much larger clone is just one base distant, this may be a read error. The chain links TRBV6-2 or TRBV6-3 to TRBJ1-5; possible D gene TRBD1, 5 bases. Germline CDR1 MNHEY, CDR2 SVGEGT. V shed 5 bases and J shed 3 bases, with 14 bases lying between them. The CDR3 is 15 amino acids. Here the CDR3 reads CASSRGTGNNQPQHF. The CDR3, as DNA: TGTGCCAGCAGTCGGGGGACGGGGAACAATCAGCCCCAGCATTTT.

The V and J genes are TRBV10-2 and TRBJ2-5; D may be TRBD2 (6 bases). V was trimmed by 3 bases and J by 4 bases, leaving 12 bases between them. CDR1 and CDR2 from the germline V gene are WSHSY and SAAADI. The CDR3 covers 14 residues. CDR3 DNA sequence: TGCGCCAGCAGTGACCCAGGAGGGTCAGAGACCCAGTACTTC. This sequence encodes CASSDPGGSETQYF.

A remark on this clonotype: A much larger clone differs from this one at a single base, so this may be a read error. The chain combines TRBV6-5 with TRBJ2-2; 8 positions match TRBD1. The CDR3 has 15 amino acids. The germline V gene encodes CDR1 MNHEY and CDR2 SVGAGI. CDR3 loop: CASSYRDRGTRELFF. CDR3 bases: TGTGCCAGCAGTTACCGAGACAGGGGCACCCGGGAGCTGTTTTTT.

Concerning this clonotype itself: A much larger clone lies one base from this, so it may be a read error. The chain uses TRBV6-2 or TRBV6-3 and TRBJ2-6; D is perhaps TRBD1 (6 bases). CDR1 MNHEY and CDR2 SVGEGT come from the germline V gene. This CDR3 spans 20 amino acids. This chain's CDR3 is CSSSKDPGHYLPSGANVLTF. The DNA of the CDR3 is TGTTCCAGCAGTAAAGATCCGGGACATTATCTACCATCTGGGGCCAACGTCCTGACTTTC.

This clonotype has a handful of counts. This chain uses TRBV5-1 with TRBJ1-4; maybe TRBD1 (6 bases). The CDR3 spans 13 residues. CDR1 is SGHRS and CDR2 is YFSETQ in the germline V gene. V was clipped by 8 bases and J by 6 bases, with 14 bases between them. The CDR3: CASARDTHEKLFF. DNA for the CDR3: TGCGCCAGTGCCCGGGACACTCATGAAAAACTGTTTTTT.

This clonotype was detected once. J is TRBJ1-4 and V is TRBV30; a possible D gene is TRBD1 (6 bases). Between the trimmed V and J ends, which lost 5 bases and 0 bases, there was a span of 31 bases. Germline-derived CDR1 and CDR2 are GTSNPN and SVGIG (reference sequence). This CDR3 has 21 residues. For the CDR3, the DNA is TGTGCCTGGTCTCAATACACCCTCCGGACAGCTACTCCTGCAACTAATGAAAAACTGTTTTTT. Encoded protein: CAWSQYTLRTATPATNEKLFF.

This clonotype showed up many times. This chain uses TRBV29-1 with TRBJ2-2; 8 bases match TRBD1. Germline-derived CDR1 and CDR2 are SQVTM and ANQGSEA. The length of the CDR3 is 13 residues. V lost 6 bases and J lost 3; bases outside the gene matches: 3. In DNA form, the CDR3 reads TGCAGCGTACAGGGGGATTACACCGGGGAGCTGTTTTTT. This gives the protein CSVQGDYTGELFF.

The V gene is TRBV30, the J gene TRBJ2-2; 9 bases map to TRBD2. CDR1 is GTSNPN and CDR2 is SVGIG in the germline V gene (reference sequence). With 1 base clipped from V and 6 bases from J, the junction kept 3 bases outside the gene matches. This CDR3 is 14 amino acids long. CDR3 nucleotide sequence: TGTGCCTGGAGTGATATAGCGGGAGCCGGGGAGCTGTTTTTT. Protein sequence: CAWSDIAGAGELFF.

A word on this clonotype: This may stem from a read error, because a much larger clone lies one nucleotide away. The V call is TRBV6-1, the J call TRBJ2-2, with 12 bases identical to TRBD2. The CDR3 has 17 residues. V lost 8 bases, J lost 5 bases, and 12 bases stayed unmatched. Germline-derived CDR1 and CDR2 are MNHNS and SASEGT. The CDR3 sequence is CASEGGLAGLSTGELFF. CDR3 nucleotides: TGTGCCAGCGAGGGTGGACTAGCGGGACTAAGTACCGGGGAGCTGTTTTTT.

This clonotype occurred a few times. This chain uses TRBV7-8 with TRBJ2-7; 7 positions agree with TRBD2. With V trimmed by 5 bases and J by 5 bases, 12 bases remained unmatched. The germline V gene encodes CDR1 SGHVS and CDR2 FQNEAQ. The CDR3 spans 15 residues. CDR3 residues: CASSLVAGVRDEQYF. DNA for the CDR3: TGTGCCAGCAGCCTAGTAGCGGGCGTGAGGGACGAGCAGTACTTC.

Comments on this clonotype: This may come from a read error, since a much larger clone is one base off. This chain uses TRBV14 with TRBJ2-7, with D possibly matching TRBD2 (5 bases). V was clipped by 1 base and J by 1 base, with 11 bases between them. CDR1 SGHDN and CDR2 FVKESK come from the germline V gene. The CDR3 length is 15 residues. The CDR3 is CASSQVGRRSYEQYF. As DNA, the CDR3 is TGTGCCAGCAGCCAAGTTGGGAGACGATCCTACGAGCAGTACTTC.

The CDR3 loop reads CASSPSEGPDTQYF. In DNA, the CDR3 is TGTGCCAGCAGCCCCTCCGAGGGCCCAGATACGCAGTATTTT. The chain employs TRBV7-3 and TRBJ2-3; a possible D gene is TRBD2 (5 bases). The CDR3 contains 14 residues. The V gene's germline CDR1 is SGHTA and CDR2 FQGTGA. V was cut by 5 bases and J by 4 bases, with 13 bases left in between.

As to this clonotype: A much larger clone differs from this one at a single base, so this may be a read error. Here the CDR3 omits its conserved ending phenylalanine or tryptophan, so a read error is the likely source. In nucleotides, the CDR3 is TGTGCCAGCAGTGGCCGGGGTCATCAGCCCCAGCATTCT. This encodes CASSGRGHQPQHS. The rearrangement uses TRBV6-1 and TRBJ1-5; no clear D. Trimming pared 4 bases from V and 5 bases from J, leaving 9 bases between. This CDR3 region has 13 residues. Germline V gives CDR1 MNHNS, CDR2 SASEGT.

This clonotype was picked up a small number of times. This chain joins TRBV19 and TRBJ1-2; D gene ambiguous. The CDR3 has 13 residues. V lost 5 bases, J lost 3 bases, and 10 bases lay in between. CDR1 LNHDA and CDR2 SQIVND come from the germline V gene (reference sequence). CDR3 loop: CASSEGPYYGYTF. The CDR3 DNA follows: TGTGCCAGTAGTGAGGGTCCGTACTATGGCTACACCTTC. The entire variable domain, with the rest obtained from reference TRBV19 and TRBJ1-2, is as follows: DGGITQSPKYLFRKEGQNVTLSCEQNLNHDAMYWYRQDPGQGLRLIYYSQIVNDFQKGDIAEGYSVSREKKESFPLTVTSAQKNPTAFYLCASSEGPYYGYTFGSGTRLTVV.

The chain joins TRBV20-1 to TRBJ2-6; the D is unclear. The germline V and J ends were trimmed by 5 bases and 1 base, with 12 bases remaining between them. Germline V gene lookup returns CDR1 DFQATT and CDR2 SNEGSKA (reference sequence). The CDR3 loop spans 15 amino acids. The CDR3 reads CSAALSGSGANVLTF. The CDR3 nucleotides read TGCAGTGCTGCCCTCAGTGGGTCTGGGGCCAACGTCCTGACTTTC.

This clonotype was seen only once. A much larger clonotype is one base distant, so this may be a read error. V is TRBV4-1 and J is TRBJ1-6, with D maybe TRBD1 (6 bases). The CDR3 has 15 residues. Per the germline V gene, CDR1 is MGHRA and CDR2 is YSYEKL. Trimming cost V 2 bases and J 9 bases, with 14 bases left between them. The CDR3 loop reads CASSQSGTLPSPLHF. CDR3 DNA sequence: TGCGCCAGCAGCCAATCCGGGACACTGCCTTCACCCCTCCACTTT.

The J gene is TRBJ1-2, the V gene TRBV2; D uncertain. The germline gives CDR1 SNHLY, CDR2 FYNNEI. With 1 base removed from V and 5 bases from J, the gap between germline ends came to 2 bases. This CDR3 spans 11 amino acids. The CDR3 bases are TGTGCCAGCAGTGAAGTTTATGGCTACACCTTC. Translated, it gives CASSEVYGYTF.

As to this clonotype: A read error may be the cause here, since a much bigger clone is one base away. V is TRBV6-5 and J is TRBJ2-3; no clear D gene. The CDR3 runs to 14 residues. Germline-derived CDR1 and CDR2 are MNHEY and SVGAGI. V was trimmed by 5 bases and J by 3 bases, leaving 12 bases between them. The CDR3 loop reads CASSKGAPTDTQYF. The CDR3, as DNA: TGTGCCAGCAGTAAGGGTGCCCCAACAGATACGCAGTATTTT.

With regard to this clonotype: As the CDR3 is not closed by the conserved phenylalanine or tryptophan, this likely results from a read error. This rearrangement joins TRBV5-6 to TRBJ2-7; D remains unclear. The CDR3 consists of 13 residues. V was trimmed by 2 bases and J by 3 bases, leaving 9 bases between them. CDR1 is SGHDT, CDR2 YYEEEE, per germline. The CDR3 sequence is CASSFGVSYEQYS. In DNA, the CDR3 is TGTGCCAGCAGCTTCGGCGTCAGCTACGAGCAGTACTCC.

In its sample, this clonotype was seen many times. The chain combines TRBV6-1 with TRBJ2-6, with TRBD1 as a possible D gene (6 bases). Trimming removed 4 bases from V and 0 bases from J, with 16 bases in between. Germline loops: CDR1 MNHNS, CDR2 SASEGT. CDR3 length: 18 residues. CDR3 in amino acids: CASSARQVRFSGANVLTF. CDR3 sequence (DNA): TGTGCCAGCAGTGCCAGACAGGTGCGATTCTCTGGGGCCAACGTCCTGACTTTC.

About this clonotype: Here the CDR3 omits its conserved ending phenylalanine or tryptophan, so a read error is the likely source. DNA of the CDR3: TGTGCCAGCAGTTCGTCACTAGTGCTCTCGGGGGAGCTGTTTTCT. This gives the protein CASSSSLVLSGELFS. This chain links TRBV6-5 with TRBJ2-2; a possible D gene is TRBD2 (5 bases). Germline assignment: CDR1 MNHEY and CDR2 SVGAGI. Trimming left V 4 bases short and J 8 bases short, with 17 bases between. The CDR3 sequence is 15 residues long.

Worth noting for this clonotype: A much bigger clone sits one base away, suggesting this may be a read error. This chain links TRBV4-2 with TRBJ2-3; TRBD2 aligns across 8 bases. Trimming took 4 bases from V and 3 from J; bases not matched to a gene: 9. CDR3 length: 16 amino acids. CDR1 is LGHNA and CDR2 is YNFKEQ in the germline V gene. The CDR3: CASSPVRAGVTDTQYF. The CDR3, as DNA: TGTGCCAGCAGCCCAGTGAGAGCGGGAGTGACAGATACGCAGTATTTT.

Note on this clonotype: This sequence may be a read error, since a much larger clone differs from it by one base. The rearrangement joins TRBV10-1 to TRBJ2-1; D is undetermined. This CDR3 is built from 13 residues. Trimming left V 2 bases short and J 5 bases short, with 7 bases between. Germline loops: CDR1 WNHNN, CDR2 SYGVQD (reference sequence). In nucleotides, the CDR3 is TGCGCCAGCAGTGAGGATATCCACAATGAGCAGTTCTTC. The encoded protein is CASSEDIHNEQFF.

This clonotype has more than one count but fewer than ten. This rearrangement joins TRBV9 to TRBJ2-3; 10 bases fit TRBD2. Trimming cost V 1 base and J 5 bases; bases outside gene matches: 4. Germline V gene sequence: CDR1 SGDLS, CDR2 YYNGEE. The CDR3 loop spans 15 amino acids. The CDR3: CASSVLAGAIDTQYF. CDR3 DNA: TGTGCCAGCAGCGTACTAGCGGGAGCTATAGATACGCAGTATTTT.